This T cell receptor (beta chain) was sequenced in a study of response to subunit inactivated influenza vaccine. Overall study findings and caveats: The authors suggested that few new T cells are recruited per seasonal influenza vaccination.

The CDR3 length is 22 residues. V was clipped by 0 bases and J by 0 bases; unmatched bases: 22. Germline values: CDR1 ENHRY, CDR2 SYGVKD. The sample holds a few counts of this clonotype. Its specificity is unknown. TCRdb fed the RT-PCR reads into MiXCR, producing one record per CDR3 protein. Of approximately 520,000 distinct CDR3 sequences in the sample, more than 15% were seen once. This specimen consisted of CD4+ T cells sorted from PBMCs, obtained less than 30 months after vaccination. The TCR originated in a man aged 50 to 75 who received an inactivated influenza vaccine. The chain couples TRBV10-3 to TRBJ1-2; 7 bases agree with TRBD1. The CDR3 protein is CAISESRRGGPVGQGANYGYTF. CDR3 bases: TGTGCCATCAGTGAGTCGAGACGGGGCGGCCCGGTAGGTCAGGGGGCTAACTATGGCTACACCTTC.